These T cell receptor beta chains were read from a single sample in a study of CD8 T cells in ankylosing spondylitis. TCRdb recomputed calls from the 5' RACE reads with MiXCR, one row per CDR3 protein. The sample includes around 300,000 distinct CDR3 sequences, 20% of them seen just once. The sample consisted of blood, either unsorted or a sorted T cell fraction (not recorded which). The receptors were gathered from a female donor with ankylosing spondylitis or in good health (not recorded which). CDR3s include the opening cysteine and the closing phenylalanine or tryptophan. Expanded clones get a size class; other rows say once, few or many, or leave the size out.

j_call v_call clone_size cdr3_aa
TRBJ2-3 TRBV20-1 few CSASLREGSDTQYF
TRBJ2-1 TRBV15 NA CATKTSGPSGQFF
TRBJ2-1 TRBV2 NA CASRTGLAGRSYNEQFF
TRBJ2-1 TRBV20-1 few CSASMGASGNWNEQFF
TRBJ2-2 TRBV4-3 few CASSQVEFTTGELFF
TRBJ2-1 TRBV11-2 NA CASSFKSLGGLTYNEQFF
TRBJ2-7 TRBV12-3/TRBV12-4 many CASTSRGGAKDEQYF
TRBJ2-2 TRBV7-8 few CASSFRAFDFRELFF
TRBJ2-3 TRBV6-1 few CASSRDPADTQYF
TRBJ2-1 TRBV29-1 few CSVVGLAAYNEQFF
TRBJ2-7 TRBV4-1 NA CASSQEPTGLSYEQYF
TRBJ2-7 TRBV9 NA CASSVGMGLAYEQYF
TRBJ2-5 TRBV6-1 NA CASRSSGRSGRGRVKTQYF
TRBJ2-1 TRBV3-1 few CASSQVGRGYNEQFF
TRBJ2-7 TRBV6-1 few CASSPDGVRGNEQYF
TRBJ2-3 TRBV7-6 few CASSLGRRGTDTQYF
TRBJ1-5 TRBV12-3/TRBV12-4 few CASSLARGNGNQPQHF
TRBJ2-1 TRBV20-1 few CSASWDAYNEQFF
TRBJ2-5 TRBV27 NA CASSLRGGTQYF
TRBJ2-1 TRBV20-1 NA CSAPRPGIYNEQFF
TRBJ1-5 TRBV28 NA CASSPPVGINQPQHF
TRBJ2-3 TRBV18 few CASSPPTSGTADTQYF
TRBJ2-1 TRBV28 NA CASGYNNEQFF
TRBJ2-5 TRBV20-1 few CSAHPGSGETQYF
TRBJ2-2 TRBV15 NA CATSREPGPGELFF
TRBJ2-3 TRBV5-6 few CASRKSGTQYF
TRBJ2-3 TRBV6-6 NA CASSYSEDTQYF
TRBJ2-5 TRBV20-1 NA CSALLAGGLETQYF
TRBJ1-6 TRBV20-1 NA CSARPGGASPLHF
TRBJ1-6 TRBV10-3 NA CAISESDRGPNSPLHF
TRBJ2-5 TRBV5-1 NA CASSDPGTEETQYF
TRBJ2-1 TRBV27 few CASSLGRPAGTSYNEQFF
TRBJ2-6 TRBV20-1 few CSARGDGANVLTF
TRBJ2-1 TRBV30 NA CAWSPLGEDYYNEQFF
TRBJ2-4 TRBV20-1 NA CSARTTSGAKNIQYF
TRBJ1-1 TRBV20-1 few CSAAGGGNTEAFF
TRBJ2-1 TRBV3-1 few CASSRLPGGRADNEQFF
TRBJ2-1 TRBV20-1 NA CSASSDSSYNEQFF